Reported below is one T cell receptor beta chain. Its antigen is still unknown. Using its own MiXCR run on the 5' RACE reads, TCRdb lists one record per CDR3 protein. The table includes 500,000 or so distinct CDR3 sequences, under 25% detected once. This sample is part of a study of identical twins. Overall study results and limits: Alpha sequences out of frame and shared by twins had excess low generation probability. Insertions were fewer in abundant cord blood beta clonotypes, whereas memory repertoires showed none of this pattern.

This CDR3 is 17 amino acids long. V lost 3 bases, J lost 0 bases, and 15 bases lay in between. The V gene's germline CDR1 is MGHRA and CDR2 YSYEKL. These data were also reused for a study on T cells expressing NK-cell markers. That work contributes: Sorted CD3+CD56-NKG2C+, CD3+CD56+NKG2C+ and CD3+CD56+NKG2C- T cells supplied the TCR beta repertoires. Seven donors tested HCMV-seropositive and one tested seronegative among the eight sequenced.

Source material: CD4+ T cells sorted from blood. The sequence was collected from a woman younger than 30 in good health. The chain links TRBV4-1 to TRBJ1-5; D call uncertain. CDR3: CASSQPTVANSNQPQHF. CDR3 bases: TGCGCCAGCAGCCAGCCCACAGTTGCTAATAGCAATCAGCCCCAGCATTTT.